The T cell receptor beta chain described here comes from a study of neurological immune-mediated disorders. One entry per CDR3 protein results from TCRdb running MiXCR on the 5' RACE reads. The sample carries more than 45,000 distinct CDR3 sequences, about 2.5% recorded once. This clonotype appeared many times. Unsorted libraries were prepared from 2 million PBMCs that had been stored at -80 C. Germline V lookup: CDR1 ENHRY, CDR2 SYGVKD. V was trimmed by 4 bases and J by 3 bases, leaving 6 bases between them. This CDR3 has 12 residues. Sequencing used PBMCs. V gene TRBV10-3 combines with J gene TRBJ2-5, with D tentatively TRBD2 (5 bases). The sequence came from a man in his forties or fifties with multiple sclerosis. CDR3: CAISVGEETQYF. The CDR3 coding sequence is TGTGCCATCAGTGTGGGAGAAGAGACCCAGTACTTC.